This T cell receptor (beta chain) was documented in a study of cytomegalovirus exposure and HLA in healthy donors. Notes on the study in general: Rare sequences made up most TCRs, while some public TCRs were found in many donors. A later analysis reportedly found that, within productive TCRs, an Asian-associated ancestry cluster had fewer N-insertions than the mean observed across the roughly 700 donors. A prior analysis recorded that most TCR beta V segments were productive about 87% or about 30% of the time. For cytomegalovirus status, the classifier reportedly gave diagnoses with high specificity and sensitivity.

CDR1 is SGDLS and CDR2 is YYNGEE in the germline V gene. Between the trimmed V and J ends, which lost 6 bases and 9 bases, there was a span of 18 bases. The length of the CDR3 is 13 residues. As regards this clone: The antigen is not known.

Primers: 60 Vbeta forward and 13 Jbeta reverse. The table came from immunoSEQ multiplex PCR; TCRdb's copy has only in-frame clones and leaves some out. The sample carries some 92,000 clones, approximately 80% recorded once. Sequenced: PBMCs. The gene calls are TRBV9 and TRBJ1-1; perhaps TRBD1 as D (6 bases). The clonotype originates from a man aged 25-40 years in good health and CMV-seronegative. CDR3 DNA: TGTGCCAGCATCCCCCGCCGGGGACAAAAAGCTTTCTTT. It encodes CASIPRRGQKAFF.